The rows below give T cell receptor beta chains drawn from one sample of a study of blood T cell repertoires in COVID-19. Only in-frame clones appear in the TCRdb table, and some are missing; sequencing was by immunoSEQ multiplex PCR. Seen here are almost 400,000 clones, 89% observed once, and the top ten hold approximately 1.5%. Material: PBMCs or T cells enriched from blood (not recorded which). Receptor source: a woman aged 25-40 years who had recovered from COVID-19. Each CDR3 is given with its conserved first and last residue. The order of the fields is V gene, D gene, J gene, clone size, CDR3 DNA, CDR3 protein. D genes are given only for firm matches. Clone size is not always given. Where it is, it says once, few, many or a class for expanded clones.

V gene: TRBV5-1; D gene: -; J gene: TRBJ1-4; clone size: -; CDR3 DNA: TGCGCCAGCAGCACCGGGGGTAGGGCTAATGAAAAACTGTTTTTT; CDR3 protein: CASSTGGRANEKLFF
V gene: TRBV19; D gene: TRBD1; J gene: TRBJ1-1; clone size: once; CDR3 DNA: TGTGCCAGTAGTATAATCAGGGGGTCGGCTTTCTTT; CDR3 protein: CASSIIRGSAFF
V gene: TRBV24-1; D gene: TRBD1; J gene: TRBJ1-4; clone size: once; CDR3 DNA: TGTGCCACCAGTGATTCGAGACAGGGGCGGGAAAAACTGTTTTTT; CDR3 protein: CATSDSRQGREKLFF
V gene: TRBV7-9; D gene: -; J gene: TRBJ2-7; clone size: -; CDR3 DNA: TGTGCCAGCAGCCCAGTGGGGGGTTCCTACGAGCAGTACTTC; CDR3 protein: CASSPVGGSYEQYF
V gene: TRBV7-3; D gene: -; J gene: TRBJ2-7; clone size: -; CDR3 DNA: TGTGCCAGCAGCTTATCACAGGGATCTATCTACGAGCAGTACTTC; CDR3 protein: CASSLSQGSIYEQYF
V gene: TRBV30; D gene: -; J gene: TRBJ2-2; clone size: few; CDR3 DNA: TGTGCCTGGAGTGTAGGGGGATTTGCCGGGGAGCTGTTTTTT; CDR3 protein: CAWSVGGFAGELFF
V gene: TRBV27; D gene: -; J gene: TRBJ1-6; clone size: -; CDR3 DNA: TGTGCCAGCAGTTTGGGCAGGGCGCCCTCCTATAATTCACCCCTCCACTTT; CDR3 protein: CASSLGRAPSYNSPLHF
V gene: TRBV5-4; D gene: -; J gene: TRBJ2-7; clone size: few; CDR3 DNA: TGTGCCAGCAGCTTGGTCGGGGGTTCGACCTACGAGCAGTACTTC; CDR3 protein: CASSLVGGSTYEQYF
V gene: TRBV7-9; D gene: -; J gene: TRBJ2-1; clone size: -; CDR3 DNA: TGTGCCAGCAGCTCCGTGGAGATCGGATACAATGAGCAGTTCTTC; CDR3 protein: CASSSVEIGYNEQFF
V gene: TRBV7-3; D gene: -; J gene: TRBJ2-1; clone size: -; CDR3 DNA: TGTGCCAGCAGCTTAATTGCGGGGTACTCCTACAATGAGCAGTTCTTC; CDR3 protein: CASSLIAGYSYNEQFF
V gene: TRBV3-1/TRBV3-2; D gene: -; J gene: TRBJ1-1; clone size: -; CDR3 DNA: TGTGCCAGCAGCCAAGGCAGGGCAACTGAAGCTTTCTTT; CDR3 protein: CASSQGRATEAFF
V gene: TRBV7-9; D gene: TRBD1; J gene: TRBJ1-1; clone size: -; CDR3 DNA: TGTGCCAGCAGCTTCCCCGGGACAGGGAACACTGAAGCTTTCTTT; CDR3 protein: CASSFPGTGNTEAFF
V gene: TRBV9; D gene: TRBD1; J gene: TRBJ2-2; clone size: -; CDR3 DNA: TGTGCCAGCAGCGTAGTTGGACGACAGGGTAAACCCGGGGAGCTGTTTTTT; CDR3 protein: CASSVVGRQGKPGELFF
V gene: TRBV4-1; D gene: TRBD1; J gene: TRBJ1-5; clone size: once; CDR3 DNA: TGCGCCAGCAGCCAAGCAGGGGGCCTGAGCAATCAGCCCCAGCATTTT; CDR3 protein: CASSQAGGLSNQPQHF
V gene: TRBV30; D gene: -; J gene: TRBJ1-2; clone size: few; CDR3 DNA: TGTGCCTGGAGTGACGGACAGCTCTATGGCTACACCTTC; CDR3 protein: CAWSDGQLYGYTF
V gene: TRBV7-9; D gene: -; J gene: TRBJ2-7; clone size: -; CDR3 DNA: TGTGCCAGCAGCCCCCCTTTTTTCGGCTACGAGCAGTACTTC; CDR3 protein: CASSPPFFGYEQYF
V gene: TRBV6-2/TRBV6-3; D gene: -; J gene: TRBJ1-1; clone size: -; CDR3 DNA: TGTGCCAGCAGTTACCTCAGGAACACTGAAGCTTTCTTT; CDR3 protein: CASSYLRNTEAFF
V gene: TRBV2; D gene: -; J gene: TRBJ1-4; clone size: -; CDR3 DNA: TGTGCCAGCAGTGACAGGAGAGGGGGTTATGAAAAACTGTTTTTT; CDR3 protein: CASSDRRGGYEKLFF
V gene: TRBV12-5; D gene: -; J gene: TRBJ1-6; clone size: -; CDR3 DNA: TGTGCTAGTGGTCCTGTGGGCCGCTCACCCCTCCACTTT; CDR3 protein: CASGPVGRSPLHF
V gene: TRBV18; D gene: -; J gene: TRBJ1-6; clone size: -; CDR3 DNA: TGTGCCAGCTCACCAGCGGGGAATAATTCACCCCTCCACTTT; CDR3 protein: CASSPAGNNSPLHF
V gene: TRBV19; D gene: -; J gene: TRBJ1-2; clone size: -; CDR3 DNA: TGTGCCAGTAGCCTCCGGGGGAGACAAAACTATGGCTACACCTTC; CDR3 protein: CASSLRGRQNYGYTF
V gene: TRBV9; D gene: -; J gene: TRBJ2-7; clone size: few; CDR3 DNA: TGTGCCAGCAGCCGGACATACTCCTACGAGCAGTACTTC; CDR3 protein: CASSRTYSYEQYF
V gene: TRBV12-5; D gene: TRBD2; J gene: TRBJ2-7; clone size: -; CDR3 DNA: TGTGCTAGTGGGTTGGGACTAGCGGGAGACGAGCAGTACTTC; CDR3 protein: CASGLGLAGDEQYF
V gene: TRBV11-2; D gene: -; J gene: TRBJ1-3; clone size: -; CDR3 DNA: TGTGCCAGCAGCTTAGACGTCTCTGGAAACACCATATATTTT; CDR3 protein: CASSLDVSGNTIYF
V gene: TRBV10-1; D gene: -; J gene: TRBJ1-5; clone size: -; CDR3 DNA: TGCGCCAGCAGTACCGGGACAACTCAGCCCCAGCATTTT; CDR3 protein: CASSTGTTQPQHF
V gene: TRBV9; D gene: TRBD1; J gene: TRBJ2-7; clone size: -; CDR3 DNA: TGTGCCAGCAGCCCCCGGGACAGGGGGTACGAGCAGTACTTC; CDR3 protein: CASSPRDRGYEQYF
V gene: TRBV11-3; D gene: -; J gene: TRBJ1-1; clone size: -; CDR3 DNA: TGTGCCAGCAGCTTAGGGACAGAGCGTGAAGCTTTCTTT; CDR3 protein: CASSLGTEREAFF
V gene: TRBV7-2; D gene: -; J gene: TRBJ2-5; clone size: -; CDR3 DNA: TGTGCCAGCACCCAGAGGATCGAGACCCAGTACTTC; CDR3 protein: CASTQRIETQYF
V gene: TRBV30; D gene: -; J gene: TRBJ2-3; clone size: few; CDR3 DNA: TGTGCCTGGAGTGGGAGGGGGCTTTACACAGATACGCAGTATTTT; CDR3 protein: CAWSGRGLYTDTQYF
V gene: TRBV10-3; D gene: TRBD1; J gene: TRBJ1-3; clone size: -; CDR3 DNA: TGTGCCATCAGTGAATACAGGGGGTCTGGAAACACCATATATTTT; CDR3 protein: CAISEYRGSGNTIYF
V gene: TRBV19; D gene: -; J gene: TRBJ1-6; clone size: -; CDR3 DNA: TGTGCCATTGGGGAGGGCGGTAAACCCCTCCACTTT; CDR3 protein: CAIGEGGKPLHF
V gene: TRBV28; D gene: TRBD1; J gene: TRBJ1-4; clone size: -; CDR3 DNA: TGTGCCAGCAGTCCGAATTACGACAGGGGAGACTACGGACTGTTTTTT; CDR3 protein: CASSPNYDRGDYGLFF
V gene: TRBV19; D gene: -; J gene: TRBJ1-2; clone size: -; CDR3 DNA: TGTGCCAGTAGTAAAACAGGACAGCTCCGCTCAGGCTACACCTTC; CDR3 protein: CASSKTGQLRSGYTF
V gene: TRBV5-4; D gene: TRBD2; J gene: TRBJ2-5; clone size: -; CDR3 DNA: TGTGCCAGCAGCCCCGGGACTAGCTGGGAGACCCAGTACTTC; CDR3 protein: CASSPGTSWETQYF
V gene: TRBV15; D gene: -; J gene: TRBJ2-3; clone size: -; CDR3 DNA: TGTGCCACCAGCCGAGATCTTGGAGGGATGGCCACAGATACGCAGTATTTT; CDR3 protein: CATSRDLGGMATDTQYF
V gene: TRBV3-1/TRBV3-2; D gene: -; J gene: TRBJ1-5; clone size: once; CDR3 DNA: TGTGCCAGCAGCCCCACCGGAGTTTATAGCAATCAGCCCCAGCATTTT; CDR3 protein: CASSPTGVYSNQPQHF
V gene: TRBV4-3; D gene: TRBD2; J gene: TRBJ2-4; clone size: -; CDR3 DNA: TGCGCCAGCAGCCAAGACCCCGGACTAGCGGGGGGGCCTCAAAACATTCAGTACTTC; CDR3 protein: CASSQDPGLAGGPQNIQYF
V gene: TRBV11-3; D gene: TRBD2; J gene: TRBJ2-1; clone size: few; CDR3 DNA: TGTGCCAGCAGCTTAGAAAGCGGGACGGGCAGTGAGCAGTTCTTC; CDR3 protein: CASSLESGTGSEQFF
V gene: TRBV4-3; D gene: -; J gene: TRBJ1-2; clone size: -; CDR3 DNA: TGCGCCAGCAGCCAAGTGGCAGGGGATGGCTACACCTTC; CDR3 protein: CASSQVAGDGYTF
V gene: TRBV5-4; D gene: -; J gene: TRBJ2-5; clone size: -; CDR3 DNA: TGTGCCAGCAGCTTCTTACGCGGCCAAGAGACCCAGTACTTC; CDR3 protein: CASSFLRGQETQYF
V gene: TRBV19; D gene: -; J gene: TRBJ1-5; clone size: -; CDR3 DNA: TGTGCCAGTCACGACAGGCCCGGTCAGCCCCAGCATTTT; CDR3 protein: CASHDRPGQPQHF
V gene: TRBV19; D gene: TRBD1; J gene: TRBJ1-1; clone size: -; CDR3 DNA: TGTGCCAGTAGTCCTAGGGACAGCGGAGCCACTGAAGCTTTCTTT; CDR3 protein: CASSPRDSGATEAFF
V gene: TRBV6-1; D gene: -; J gene: TRBJ2-4; clone size: -; CDR3 DNA: TGTGCCAGCAGTGAATTAAGGAAGCGGAACCTAGCCAAAAACATTCAGTACTTC; CDR3 protein: CASSELRKRNLAKNIQYF
V gene: TRBV27; D gene: -; J gene: TRBJ2-7; clone size: few; CDR3 DNA: TGTGCCAGCAGTTTCTCTCTCGGTAGCGGTTCCTACGAGCAGTACTTC; CDR3 protein: CASSFSLGSGSYEQYF
V gene: TRBV7-9; D gene: TRBD1; J gene: TRBJ2-7; clone size: -; CDR3 DNA: TGTGCCAGCAGCTTAGTAGTAACAGGGGGCTACGAGCAGTACTTC; CDR3 protein: CASSLVVTGGYEQYF
V gene: TRBV6-5; D gene: -; J gene: TRBJ2-5; clone size: -; CDR3 DNA: TGTGCCAGCAGTTACATCGGTTCTTCGGAGACCCAGTACTTC; CDR3 protein: CASSYIGSSETQYF
V gene: TRBV19; D gene: -; J gene: TRBJ2-5; clone size: -; CDR3 DNA: TGTGCCAGTAGTATTGAAGATACGGGGTTCGAGACCCAGTACTTC; CDR3 protein: CASSIEDTGFETQYF
V gene: TRBV2; D gene: -; J gene: TRBJ2-5; clone size: -; CDR3 DNA: TGTGCCAGCAGGAAGGAGAGACAAGAGACCCAGTACTTC; CDR3 protein: CASRKERQETQYF
V gene: TRBV9; D gene: TRBD2; J gene: TRBJ2-1; clone size: -; CDR3 DNA: TGTGCCAGCAGCCCACCAGCGGGAGGGCCAGGTGAGCAGTTCTTC; CDR3 protein: CASSPPAGGPGEQFF